What follows is one T cell receptor beta chain and its context. Per the germline V gene, CDR1 is SGHRS and CDR2 is YFSETQ. The CDR3 is made up of 13 amino acids. Trimming cost V 5 bases and J 7 bases; bases outside gene matches: 8. A single record per CDR3 protein comes from TCRdb applying MiXCR to the RT-PCR reads. In the table there are more than 600,000 distinct CDR3 sequences, 14% of which are singletons. This sequence joins TRBV5-1 and TRBJ2-5, with 7 positions matching TRBD1. The clonotype was recovered from a female donor in good health, serving as a healthy control. Sequencing used memory CD4+ T cells from blood. The CDR3 loop is CASRTGDLGTQYF. DNA for the CDR3: TGCGCCAGCAGAACAGGGGATCTAGGGACCCAGTACTTC.